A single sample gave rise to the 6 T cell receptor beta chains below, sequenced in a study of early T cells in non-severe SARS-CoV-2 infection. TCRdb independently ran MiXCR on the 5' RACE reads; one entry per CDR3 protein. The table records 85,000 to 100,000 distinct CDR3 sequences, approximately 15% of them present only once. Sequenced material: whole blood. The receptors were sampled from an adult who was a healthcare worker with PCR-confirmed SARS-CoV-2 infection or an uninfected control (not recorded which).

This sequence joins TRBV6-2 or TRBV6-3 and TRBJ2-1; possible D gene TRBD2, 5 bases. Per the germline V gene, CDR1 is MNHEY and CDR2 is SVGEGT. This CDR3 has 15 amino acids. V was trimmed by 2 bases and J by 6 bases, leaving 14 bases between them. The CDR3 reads CASSYGLAGGNEQFF. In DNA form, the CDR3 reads TGTGCCAGCAGTTACGGTCTAGCAGGAGGCAATGAGCAGTTCTTC.

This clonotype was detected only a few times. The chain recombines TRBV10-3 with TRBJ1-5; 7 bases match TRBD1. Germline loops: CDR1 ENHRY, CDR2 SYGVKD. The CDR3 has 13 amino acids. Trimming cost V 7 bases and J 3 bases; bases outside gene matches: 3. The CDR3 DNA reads TGTGCCATCACGACAGGGCCCAATCAGCCCCAGCATTTT. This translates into CAITTGPNQPQHF.

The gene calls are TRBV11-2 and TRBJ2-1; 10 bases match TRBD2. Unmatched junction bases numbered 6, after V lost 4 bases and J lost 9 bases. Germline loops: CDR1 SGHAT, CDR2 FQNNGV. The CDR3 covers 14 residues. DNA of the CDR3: TGTGCCAGCAGCTGGGCTGGGACTAGCGTTGAGCAGTTCTTC. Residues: CASSWAGTSVEQFF. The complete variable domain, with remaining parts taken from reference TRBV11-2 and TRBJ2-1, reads EAGVAQSPRYKIIEKRQSVAFWCNPISGHATLYWYQQILGQGPKLLIQFQNNGVVDDSQLPKDRFSAERLKGVDSTLKIQPAKLEDSAVYLCASSWAGTSVEQFFGPGTRLTVL.

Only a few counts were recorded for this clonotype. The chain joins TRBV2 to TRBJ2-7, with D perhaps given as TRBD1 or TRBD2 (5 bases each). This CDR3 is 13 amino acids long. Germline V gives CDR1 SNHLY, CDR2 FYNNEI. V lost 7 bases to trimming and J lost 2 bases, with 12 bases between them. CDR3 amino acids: CASKWGKAYEQYF. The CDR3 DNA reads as TGTGCCAGCAAATGGGGGAAGGCCTACGAGCAGTACTTC.

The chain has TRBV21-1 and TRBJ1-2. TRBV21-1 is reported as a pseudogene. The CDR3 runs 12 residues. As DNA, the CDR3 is TGTGCCAGCGGGAGGCTAGCTAGTGGCTACACCTTC. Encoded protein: CASGRLASGYTF.

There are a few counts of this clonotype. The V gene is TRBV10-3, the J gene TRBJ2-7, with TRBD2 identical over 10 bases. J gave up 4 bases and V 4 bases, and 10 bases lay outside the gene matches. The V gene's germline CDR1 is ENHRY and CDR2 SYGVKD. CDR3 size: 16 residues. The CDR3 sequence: CAISGVAGTSAYEQYF. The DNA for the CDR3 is TGTGCCATCAGTGGAGTGGCCGGGACTAGCGCATACGAGCAGTACTTC.